This TCR beta chain comes out of a study of tumor T cells in aggressive B-cell lymphoma (dated 2017 in TCRdb). The CDR3 covers 11 residues, taking in both the cysteine and the phenylalanine. The CDR3 DNA has 33 bases and is translated from base 1. The germline V gene (reference sequence) specifies MNHNY as CDR1 and SVGAGI as CDR2. Cut back by 5 bases and 5 bases, the V and J ends lie 7 bases apart. To prepare the library, the immunoSEQ multiplex PCR assay was applied. TCRdb stores this immuneACCESS table with in-frame sequences only. Part of the clones is absent; in the studies checked, under half of the shortfall reflects unresolved V genes, and no reason is known for the rest. The sample profile shows more than 2,500 clones; approximately 90% of them were found once. The top ten clones comprise over 4% of the sample. In this sample, this clone turned up once. The clone's antigen remains unknown. Per-base quality was not reported, and no clone a single base away is much larger than it.

The TCR was taken from an adult with diffuse large B cell lymphoma. Sequences were obtained from tumor tissue. The sequence links TRBV6-6 to TRBJ2-7, with no confidently assigned D gene. The nucleotide sequence reads TGTGCCAGCAGTCAGCGAGACGAGCAGTACTTC. Its protein product is CASSQRDEQYF.